This TCR beta chain was recovered during a study of T-cell memory formation after mild COVID-19. General study results and limits: A second wave expanding day 15 to 37 was CD4+-biased; contracting clones were balanced. Nothing showed for sure that second-wave clones peaking on day 37 were SARS-CoV-2 specific.

As for this clonotype: Its antigen is not identified.

TCRdb processed the 5' RACE reads anew with MiXCR; each CDR3 protein has one entry. The profile shows about 250,000 distinct CDR3 sequences, just over 15% of them singletons. With V trimmed by 6 bases and J by 3 bases, 14 bases remained unmatched. The V gene's germline CDR1 is SEHNR and CDR2 FQNEAQ (reference sequence). The CDR3 has 18 amino acids. The TCR sequence derives from an adult woman who had mild COVID-19 (a few samples of this study predate the infection). Cell type and time point are not known. This rearrangement joins TRBV7-9 to TRBJ1-4; 9 bases line up with TRBD1. The specimen sequenced was PBMCs or a T cell subset sorted from them (not recorded which). The DNA for the CDR3 is TGTGCCAGCAGGGACCGCGGACAGGGGCCTTCAGCTAATGAAAAACTGTTTTTT. It is translated as CASRDRGQGPSANEKLFF.